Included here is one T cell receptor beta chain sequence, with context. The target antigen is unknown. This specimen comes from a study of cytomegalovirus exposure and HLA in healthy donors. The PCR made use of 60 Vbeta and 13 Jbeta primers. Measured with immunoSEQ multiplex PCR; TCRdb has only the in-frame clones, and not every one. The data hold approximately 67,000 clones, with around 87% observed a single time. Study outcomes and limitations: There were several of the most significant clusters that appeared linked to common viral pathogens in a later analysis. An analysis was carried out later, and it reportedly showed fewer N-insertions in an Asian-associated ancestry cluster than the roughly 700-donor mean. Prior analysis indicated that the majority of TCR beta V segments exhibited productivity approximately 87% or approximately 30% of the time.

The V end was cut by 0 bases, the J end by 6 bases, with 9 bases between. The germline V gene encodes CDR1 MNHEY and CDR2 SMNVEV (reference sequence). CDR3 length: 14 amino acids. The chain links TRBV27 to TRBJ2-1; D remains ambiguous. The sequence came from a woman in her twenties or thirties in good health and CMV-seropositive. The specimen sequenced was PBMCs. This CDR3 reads CASSLSPAINEQFF. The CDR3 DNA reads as TGTGCCAGCAGTTTATCCCCTGCGATCAATGAGCAGTTCTTC.